This entry lists 30 T cell receptor beta chains sequenced from one sample in a study of shared clonotypes between healthy human individuals (TCRdb year 2020). Receptor amplification or capture employed the immunoSEQ multiplex PCR assay. TCRdb limited this immuneACCESS table to in-frame rearrangements with V and J called. A share of clones is missing; checked studies link under half to unresolved V genes, and the rest is unexplained. In all, the sample holds about 2 million clones, and about 95% of those were seen once. The biggest ten clones account for roughly 1% of the sample. CD8 naive samples were obtained by positive selection for CCR7 among CD45RO-negative cells, yielding a CD45RA+CCR7+ population from which TemRA cells were excluded. The sample was naive CD8+ T cells sorted from blood. According to the study, the label for this sample's cell subset or site signals: CD45RA+CCR7+. The receptors here all came from a man younger than 30 in good health.

The chain carries TRBV7-2 and TRBJ2-7; no firm D call. CDR3 length: 12 residues. Germline V gives CDR1 SGHTA, CDR2 FQGNSA. The CDR3 DNA sequence: TGTGCTATTACGGGTACTGAGTACGAGCAGTACTTC. Translated, it gives CAITGTEYEQYF.

The chain combines TRBV13 with TRBJ2-7; 14 nucleotides match TRBD2. The V and J ends lost 5 bases and 2 bases, in that order; junction bases with no gene match: 5. Germline CDR1 is PRHDT and CDR2 is FYEKMQ (reference sequence). CDR3 length: 16 residues. As DNA, the CDR3 is TGTGCCAGCAGCCCGGGACTAGCGGGGGCAGCCTACGAGCAGTACTTC. Translating gives CASSPGLAGAAYEQYF.

This clone was detected a few times. This same CDR3 is encoded by further DNA sequences in the sample. The chain recombines TRBV9 with TRBJ2-7, with D hard to call. The CDR3 sequence is 14 residues long. Germline V lookup: CDR1 SGDLS, CDR2 YYNGEE. Trimming stripped 0 bases from V and 0 bases from J, with 7 bases between. The CDR3 coding sequence is TGTGCCAGCAGCGTAGGCGGTAGCTCCTACGAGCAGTACTTC. This translates into CASSVGGSSYEQYF.

V and J are TRBV7-9 and TRBJ1-1; weak D call: TRBD1 (5 bases). The ends were cut back, 0 bases at V and 6 bases at J, with 11 bases in the middle. This CDR3 spans 14 amino acids. Germline CDR1 SEHNR, CDR2 FQNEAQ (reference sequence). CDR3 amino acids: CASSLAQKGPEAFF. In DNA, the CDR3 is TGTGCCAGCAGCTTAGCGCAAAAGGGGCCTGAAGCTTTCTTT.

The chain combines TRBV9 with TRBJ1-4, with 9 bases that match TRBD1. Germline lookup yields CDR1 SGDLS and CDR2 YYNGEE. V was clipped by 2 bases and J by 8 bases; unmatched bases: 7. This CDR3 is built from 15 residues. The CDR3 sequence: CASSVGQGDKEKLFF. Written as DNA, the CDR3 is TGTGCCAGCAGCGTGGGACAGGGCGATAAGGAAAAACTGTTTTTT.

The J gene is TRBJ1-2, the V gene TRBV30, with 7 bases that match TRBD1. After removal of 5 bases from V and 4 bases from J, the junction contained 1 base not matched to a gene. This CDR3 spans 11 amino acids. The V gene's germline CDR1 is GTSNPN and CDR2 SVGIG (reference sequence). The CDR3 bases are TGTGCCTGGTGGGACAGCTATGGCTACACCTTC. This sequence encodes CAWWDSYGYTF.

A single count supports this clone. The same CDR3 arises from other DNA sequences in this sample as well. The J gene is TRBJ2-1, the V gene TRBV4-3; 8 bases map to TRBD2. This CDR3 has 15 residues. The germline V gene has CDR1 LGHNA and CDR2 YSLEER. Unmatched junction bases numbered 3, after V lost 1 base and J lost 4 bases. The CDR3 is CASSQASGSYNEQFF. For the CDR3, the DNA is TGCGCCAGCAGCCAAGCCAGCGGGAGTTACAATGAGCAGTTCTTC.

The chain uses TRBV7-9 and TRBJ2-5; D is perhaps TRBD1 (5 bases). The germline V gene encodes CDR1 SEHNR and CDR2 FQNEAQ (reference sequence). The CDR3 runs to 15 residues. Trimming pared 4 bases from V and 0 bases from J, leaving 12 bases between. The DNA of the CDR3 is TGTGCCAGCAGCTCAGTCGGACACTACCAAGAGACCCAGTACTTC. Amino acids: CASSSVGHYQETQYF.

CDR3 loop: CASSQEAGVVYNEQFF. CDR3 in DNA: TGCGCCAGCAGCCAAGAAGCGGGAGTTGTCTACAATGAGCAGTTCTTC. V gene TRBV4-1 combines with J gene TRBJ2-1, with 8 bases lining up with TRBD2. The CDR3 loop spans 16 amino acids. In germline, CDR1 is MGHRA, CDR2 YSYEKL. Trimming removed 0 bases from V and 3 bases from J; junction bases left unmatched: 4.

This chain joins TRBV28 and TRBJ2-7; the match to TRBD1 covers 10 bases. Germline assignment: CDR1 MDHEN and CDR2 SYDVKM. The CDR3 is made up of 16 amino acids. V was clipped by 3 bases and J by 2 bases; unmatched bases: 7. CDR3 DNA sequence: TGTGCCAGCAGTTTTGACGAGGGACAGGGGCCCTACGAGCAGTACTTC. Protein product: CASSFDEGQGPYEQYF.

On this clone itself: The same CDR3 is also encoded by other DNA sequences in this sample. The chain employs TRBV7-8 and TRBJ2-7, with D tentatively TRBD2 (7 bases). V lost 1 base and J lost 5, with 9 bases in between. The CDR3 has 13 amino acids. Germline V gives CDR1 SGHVS, CDR2 FQNEAQ. CDR3 sequence (DNA): TGTGCCAGCAGCTTAGGGGGGGGCGACGAGCAGTACTTC. This sequence encodes CASSLGGGDEQYF. Complete variable domain (other parts from reference TRBV7-8 and TRBJ2-7): GAGVSQSPRYKVAKRGQDVALRCDPISGHVSLFWYQQALGQGPEFLTYFQNEAQLDKSGLPSDRFFAERPEGSVSTLKIQRTQQEDSAVYLCASSLGGGDEQYFGPGTRLTVT.

The genes are TRBV4-1 and TRBJ2-2; D possibly corresponds to TRBD2 (6 bases). V was clipped by 5 bases and J by 4 bases, with 20 bases between them. The CDR3 length is 17 residues. The germline gives CDR1 MGHRA, CDR2 YSYEKL. CDR3 sequence reads: CASSYVLTRIGTGELFF. In DNA form, the CDR3 reads TGCGCCAGCAGCTACGTACTGACTAGGATCGGCACCGGGGAGCTGTTTTTT.

On this clone itself: In the same sample, other DNA sequences code for this CDR3. The rearrangement joins TRBV5-6 to TRBJ2-7; D not certain. CDR1 SGHDT and CDR2 YYEEEE come from the germline V gene. The CDR3 extends over 14 amino acids. V lost 0 bases, J lost 3 bases, and 10 bases lay in between. DNA for the CDR3: TGTGCCAGCAGCTTGGCCAGCAGCTACTACGAGCAGTACTTC. Translation: CASSLASSYYEQYF.

The chain carries TRBV28 and TRBJ2-1; 8 nucleotides match TRBD2. This CDR3 has 16 residues. Germline V gene data show CDR1 as MDHEN and CDR2 as SYDVKM. V gave up 4 bases and J gave up 0 bases; unmatched junction bases: 5. The CDR3, as DNA: TGTGCCAGCAGTTGGGAGCGGGGGCCCTCCTACAATGAGCAGTTCTTC. Its protein is CASSWERGPSYNEQFF.

This chain joins TRBV7-9 and TRBJ1-1, with a weak D call TRBD1 (5 bases). This CDR3 is built from 15 residues. Trimming took off 3 bases at V and 0 bases at J, with 11 bases between the two ends. The V gene's germline CDR1 is SEHNR and CDR2 FQNEAQ (reference sequence). In DNA, the CDR3 is TGTGCCAGCAGCTTTCCTTTGGGGCTGAACACTGAAGCTTTCTTT. Translated, it gives CASSFPLGLNTEAFF.

This clone was picked up one time. The sample has other DNA sequences that encode this CDR3 too. The rearrangement joins TRBV9 to TRBJ2-2; weak D call: TRBD2 (5 bases). The V end was cut by 4 bases, the J end by 7 bases, with 8 bases between. Germline V lookup: CDR1 SGDLS, CDR2 YYNGEE. This CDR3 has 12 residues. CDR3 in DNA: TGTGCCAGCAGCCCGGGGAGCGGGGAGCTGTTTTTT. It codes for CASSPGSGELFF.

The rearrangement uses TRBV7-9 and TRBJ2-1; a possible D gene is TRBD1 (6 bases). Germline-derived CDR1 and CDR2 are SEHNR and FQNEAQ (reference sequence). The CDR3 is 14 amino acids. The ends were cut back, 5 bases at V and 4 bases at J, with 12 bases in the middle. The CDR3 sequence: CASSPVTGYNEQFF. The CDR3 DNA sequence: TGTGCCAGCAGCCCCGTAACAGGGTACAATGAGCAGTTCTTC.

On this clone itself: Because the CDR3's place on the DNA is in doubt, the DNA is left out and the CDR3 is given as listed by TCRdb. The chain links TRBV28 to TRBJ1-4; the DNA was not used to check the table's D call, TRBD1. Germline CDR1 MDHEN, CDR2 SYDVKM. The CDR3 is 19 amino acids long, termini counted. CDR3 loop: CASSPFFGQIDATNEKLFF.

The V gene is TRBV7-9, the J gene TRBJ1-4; TRBD1 agrees at 8 bases. Germline-derived CDR1 and CDR2 are SEHNR and FQNEAQ (reference sequence). V lost 5 bases to trimming and J lost 4 bases; unmatched junction nucleotides: 12. The CDR3 sequence is 17 residues long. The CDR3 DNA sequence: TGTGCCAGCAGCGCAGTCGTAGCAGGGGGCCATAATGAAAAACTGTTTTTT. Residues: CASSAVVAGGHNEKLFF.

V is TRBV6-6 and J is TRBJ1-1; no clear D. Trimming removed 2 bases at V and 1 base at J, with 14 bases between. The CDR3 is made up of 16 amino acids. Looked up from germline, CDR1 is MNHNY and CDR2 is SVGAGI (reference sequence). The CDR3 loop is CASSYMAGHKNTEAFF. The DNA of the CDR3 is TGTGCCAGCAGTTACATGGCAGGCCACAAGAACACTGAAGCTTTCTTT.

The chain combines TRBV19 with TRBJ2-1; perhaps D is TRBD1 or TRBD2 (6 bases each). V shed 3 bases and J shed 0 bases, with 15 bases lying between them. Germline CDR1 reads LNHDA; CDR2 reads SQIVND (reference sequence). This CDR3 has 17 residues. The CDR3 nucleotides read TGTGCCAGTAGTATCATCTCAGGGGAGGACTCCTACAATGAGCAGTTCTTC. It is translated as CASSIISGEDSYNEQFF.

V and J are TRBV12-5 and TRBJ2-7; maybe TRBD2 (5 bases). Germline-derived CDR1 and CDR2 are LGHNT and FRNRAP. This CDR3 spans 12 amino acids. With 5 bases removed from V and 3 bases from J, the gap between germline ends came to 8 bases. The CDR3 DNA reads as TGTGCTAGTGGTCCGGCGGGCTACGAGCAGTACTTC. Translating gives CASGPAGYEQYF. The variable domain in full, with the rest retrieved from reference TRBV12-5 and TRBJ2-7, is DARVTQTPRHKVTEMGQEVTMRCQPILGHNTVFWYRQTMMQGLELLAYFRNRAPLDDSGMPKDRFSAEMPDATLATLKIQPSEPRDSAVYFCASGPAGYEQYFGPGTRLTVT.

The chain recombines TRBV28 with TRBJ2-3; D might be TRBD1 (5 bases). V was cut by 1 base and J by 4 bases, with 15 bases left in between. The CDR3 sequence is 16 residues long. Germline-derived CDR1 and CDR2 are MDHEN and SYDVKM. CDR3 nucleotides: TGTGCCAGCAGTTTATCAGGGATTAAGAAGGCAGATACGCAGTATTTT. This sequence encodes CASSLSGIKKADTQYF.

This rearrangement joins TRBV2 to TRBJ1-1; unclear D gene. The CDR3 covers 14 residues. In germline, CDR1 is SNHLY, CDR2 FYNNEI. The V gene lost 5 bases and the J gene lost 3 bases, with 13 bases spanning the gap. As DNA, the CDR3 is TGTGCCAGCAGTCCTCATGTGTTTGACACTGAAGCTTTCTTT. It encodes CASSPHVFDTEAFF.

V is TRBV10-2 and J is TRBJ2-4, with D possibly TRBD1 on 6 matching bases. The CDR3 contains 13 residues. Deletions cut 7 bases from V and 8 bases from J, with 15 bases between. Looked up from germline, CDR1 is WSHSY and CDR2 is SAAADI. CDR3 amino acids: CASTDQAGDIQYF. CDR3 coding DNA: TGCGCCAGCACAGACCAGGCAGGGGACATTCAGTACTTC.

The V gene is TRBV6-5, the J gene TRBJ1-4, with TRBD1 matching over 8 bases. The CDR3 runs 14 residues. Trimming at V came to 5 bases and at J to 7 bases, leaving 6 bases not matched to a gene. Germline assignment: CDR1 MNHEY and CDR2 SVGAGI. This chain's CDR3 is CASSAGTGPEKLFF. The CDR3 nucleotides are TGTGCCAGCAGTGCCGGGACAGGTCCTGAAAAACTGTTTTTT.

This chain uses TRBV10-2 with TRBJ2-7; D might be TRBD1 (5 bases). This CDR3 is 12 amino acids long. Germline lookup yields CDR1 WSHSY and CDR2 SAAADI. V was clipped by 8 bases and J by 2 bases, with 10 bases between them. The CDR3 DNA reads as TGCGCCAGCTCGGACAACCCCTACGAGCAGTACTTC. Translated, it gives CASSDNPYEQYF.

V and J are TRBV19 and TRBJ2-7; tentative D call: TRBD1 (7 bases). The CDR3 is made up of 15 amino acids. Trimming left V 7 bases short and J 0 bases short, with 16 bases between. Germline CDR1 and CDR2: LNHDA and SQIVND (reference sequence). The CDR3 here is CASTPSQGGSYEQYF. Written as DNA, the CDR3 is TGTGCCAGTACCCCTTCCCAGGGGGGCTCCTACGAGCAGTACTTC.

This chain connects TRBV15 to TRBJ2-3; D may be TRBD1 or TRBD2 (5 bases each). Per germline, CDR1 LNHNV and CDR2 YYDKDF (reference sequence). The CDR3 covers 13 residues. Trimming shortened V by 1 base and J by 8 bases, and 10 bases separated the two germline ends. The DNA of the CDR3 is TGTGCCACCAGCAGAGGGGGACCTGGTACGCAGTATTTT. It codes for CATSRGGPGTQYF. The entire variable domain, with the rest obtained from reference TRBV15 and TRBJ2-3, is as follows: DAMVIQNPRYQVTQFGKPVTLSCSQTLNHNVMYWYQQKSSQAPKLLFHYYDKDFNNEADTPDNFQSRRPNTSFCFLDIRSPGLGDTAMYLCATSRGGPGTQYFGPGTRLTVL.

J is TRBJ2-5 and V is TRBV7-9; 13 nucleotides agree with TRBD2. CDR3 size: 17 residues. V shed 6 bases and J 7 bases; nucleotides not matched to a gene: 14. Germline V CDR1 and CDR2: SEHNR, FQNEAQ (reference sequence). Here the CDR3 DNA reads TGTGCCAGCAGAGGGGGACTAGCGGGATTCGCGCTTGGGACCCAGTACTTC. Amino acids: CASRGGLAGFALGTQYF.